The rows below give T cell receptor beta chains drawn from one sample of a study of T cell responses to AZD1222 COVID-19 vaccine. Repertoires were generated with immunoSEQ multiplex PCR, while TCRdb's copy carries only in-frame clones and drops some. The data show around 140,000 clones, with about 90% seen just once and about 7.5% held by the top ten. Sequences were derived from peripheral blood, sampled 28 days after the second dose of the MenACWY control vaccine. The receptors derive from an adult who received the MenACWY meningococcal vaccine as a control. Each CDR3 is given with its conserved first and last residue. D genes are given only for firm matches. The listing skips clone size in some rows; elsewhere it reads once, few, many or a size class.

V gene	J gene	D gene	clone size	CDR3 protein	CDR3 DNA
TRBV28	TRBJ1-2	.	.	CASRLPSGNYGYTF	TGTGCCAGCAGGTTACCTTCCGGGAACTATGGCTACACCTTC
TRBV7-6	TRBJ2-7	.	.	CASSLDYEQYF	TGTGCCAGCAGCTTGGACTACGAGCAGTACTTC
TRBV9	TRBJ1-3	.	.	CASSVGGEVRGNTIYF	TGTGCCAGCAGCGTGGGTGGGGAAGTGAGAGGAAACACCATATATTTT
TRBV3-1/TRBV3-2	TRBJ2-4	TRBD1	.	CASSQTGAKNIQYF	TGTGCCAGCAGCCAGACAGGGGCCAAAAACATTCAGTACTTC
TRBV19	TRBJ2-3	TRBD1	.	CASSMRTGGIDTQYF	TGTGCCAGTAGTATGCGGACAGGGGGGATAGATACGCAGTATTTT
TRBV5-1	TRBJ1-5	.	.	CASRDQPQHF	TGCGCCAGCAGAGATCAGCCCCAGCATTTT
TRBV4-3	TRBJ2-4	.	.	CASSQESSRAKNIQYF	TGCGCCAGCAGCCAAGAATCTTCCAGGGCCAAAAACATTCAGTACTTC
TRBV6-1	TRBJ2-4	TRBD2	.	CASSEAVRSSGLGRPGTHIQYF	TGTGCCAGCAGTGAAGCTGTGCGGTCTAGCGGGCTGGGCCGACCCGGGACGCACATTCAGTACTTC
TRBV3-1/TRBV3-2	TRBJ1-5	.	once	CASSPQGLPQPQHF	TGTGCCAGCAGCCCCCAGGGTTTACCTCAGCCCCAGCATTTT
TRBV24-1	TRBJ1-1	TRBD1	.	CATSTGEGNTEAFF	TGTGCCACTAGCACAGGGGAGGGGAACACTGAAGCTTTCTTT
TRBV28	TRBJ2-7	.	.	CASSLGGTSYEQYF	TGTGCCAGCAGCCTCGGAGGAACCTCCTACGAGCAGTACTTC
TRBV3-1/TRBV3-2	TRBJ1-5	.	.	CASSHGNNQPQHF	TGTGCCAGCAGCCATGGAAACAATCAGCCCCAGCATTTT
TRBV6-2/TRBV6-3	TRBJ2-3	TRBD2	.	CASSRGGFLSTDTQYF	TGTGCCAGCAGCCGCGGGGGATTCTTAAGCACAGATACGCAGTATTTT
TRBV7-9	TRBJ2-1	.	.	CASSPLLTSYNEQFF	TGTGCCAGCAGCCCCCTACTGACTAGTTACAATGAGCAGTTCTTC
TRBV27	TRBJ2-7	TRBD1	few	CASSRRTGGGEQYF	TGTGCCAGCAGCCGCCGGACAGGGGGTGGCGAGCAGTACTTC
TRBV27	TRBJ1-1	.	.	CASSSLGGGGTEAFF	TGTGCCAGCAGTTCCCTGGGAGGGGGGGGCACTGAAGCTTTCTTT
TRBV28	TRBJ1-6	TRBD1	.	CASTGTGPSPLHF	TGTGCCAGCACCGGGACAGGGCCTTCACCCCTCCACTTT
TRBV7-2	TRBJ2-7	TRBD1	.	CASSLGGQGLREQYF	TGTGCCAGCAGCTTAGGGGGACAGGGGTTACGGGAGCAGTACTTC
TRBV19	TRBJ2-6	TRBD1	.	CASSLGTGKGGANVLTF	TGTGCCAGTAGTCTGGGGACAGGGAAAGGTGGGGCCAACGTCCTGACTTTC
TRBV28	TRBJ2-1	TRBD2	.	CASRLSGGFNEQFF	TGTGCCAGCAGACTGAGCGGGGGGTTCAATGAGCAGTTCTTC
TRBV6-5	TRBJ1-1	.	.	CASSYKGYQNTEAFF	TGTGCCAGCAGTTACAAGGGCTACCAGAACACTGAAGCTTTCTTT
TRBV7-2	TRBJ2-6	TRBD1	once	CASSLARGPGANVLTF	TGTGCCAGCAGCTTAGCGAGGGGGCCTGGGGCCAACGTCCTGACTTTC
TRBV19	TRBJ1-4	.	once	CASNVWGSEKLFF	TGTGCCAGTAACGTGTGGGGGAGCGAAAAACTGTTTTTT
TRBV28	TRBJ2-2	TRBD2	.	CATVGGFLGELFF	TGTGCCACCGTCGGGGGGTTCCTCGGGGAGCTGTTTTTT
TRBV7-6	TRBJ2-5	TRBD2	.	CASSLYGIAGNPRTQYF	TGTGCCAGCAGCTTATACGGTATAGCGGGGAACCCCCGGACCCAGTACTTC
TRBV6-5	TRBJ1-4	TRBD1	few	CASRDRGHEKLFF	TGTGCCAGCAGAGACAGGGGTCATGAAAAACTGTTTTTT
TRBV6-5	TRBJ1-2	TRBD1	once	CASRGQPSYGYTF	TGTGCCAGCAGGGGACAGCCTTCTTATGGCTACACCTTC
TRBV24-1	TRBJ2-1	TRBD2	.	CATSDTGTSGTYNEQFF	TGTGCCACCAGTGATACGGGGACTAGCGGCACCTACAATGAGCAGTTCTTC
TRBV9	TRBJ2-2	TRBD1	.	CASSDRVNTGELFF	TGTGCCAGCAGTGACAGGGTAAACACCGGGGAGCTGTTTTTT
TRBV10-1	TRBJ2-5	TRBD2	.	CASSEGLAGAPETQYF	TGCGCCAGCAGTGAGGGACTAGCGGGAGCGCCAGAGACCCAGTACTTC
TRBV19	TRBJ2-1	.	.	CASSQADYNEQFF	TGTGCCAGTAGTCAAGCGGACTACAATGAGCAGTTCTTC
TRBV28	TRBJ2-7	.	.	CASRPPGFLSYEQYF	TGTGCCAGCAGGCCTCCGGGATTTCTCTCCTACGAGCAGTACTTC
TRBV7-9	TRBJ2-6	.	.	CASSLVGGRSGANVLTF	TGTGCCAGCAGCTTAGTGGGCGGACGCTCTGGGGCCAACGTCCTGACTTTC
TRBV7-8	TRBJ1-5	.	few	CASSPGGVEGAQHF	TGTGCCAGCAGCCCTGGGGGAGTGGAAGGGGCCCAGCATTTT
TRBV28	TRBJ1-2	.	.	CASSPPGTNYGYTF	TGTGCCAGCAGTCCTCCCGGGACTAACTATGGCTACACCTTC
TRBV19	TRBJ2-7	.	.	CASSSNREGSEQYF	TGTGCCAGTAGTAGCAACAGGGAGGGGAGCGAGCAGTACTTC
TRBV5-4	TRBJ2-1	.	.	CASSLFGGSAYNEQFF	TGTGCCAGCAGCTTGTTCGGAGGGTCGGCCTACAATGAGCAGTTCTTC
TRBV5-5	TRBJ1-3	TRBD1	.	CASSLAWGQGNTIYF	TGTGCCAGCAGCTTGGCCTGGGGACAGGGAAACACCATATATTTT
TRBV7-2	TRBJ1-2	TRBD1	.	CASSLGRQGVGGYTF	TGTGCCAGCAGCTTAGGGAGACAGGGGGTAGGTGGCTACACCTTC
TRBV7-3	TRBJ2-1	TRBD2	.	CASSSRTSGSVNEQFF	TGTGCCAGCAGCTCCAGGACTAGCGGGAGTGTCAATGAGCAGTTCTTC
TRBV28	TRBJ2-5	TRBD1	.	CASSFRAGQGDETQYF	TGTGCCAGCAGTTTTAGAGCCGGACAGGGTGACGAGACCCAGTACTTC